This TCR beta chain was sequenced for a study of metastatic and nonmetastatic thyroid tumors. Study details: Repertoires from blood and tumor or nodule tissue of malignant and benign thyroid patients were compared. Findings of the study overall: It was reported that TCR beta diversity was significantly higher in malignant thyroid tumors than benign nodules, in blood and tumor.

Per the study methods: Researchers built a distant-metastasis classifier for papillary thyroid cancer that drew on CDR3 differences across clinicopathological groups. TCRdb reanalyzed the PCR reads via MiXCR. The V and J calls and clone size are TCRdb's, not the authors'. The sample has approximately 21,000 clones; 20% to 30% are singletons. V trimming: 6 bases; J trimming: 6 bases; junction bases outside the gene matches: 8. CDR3 size: 14 residues. CDR1 is MNHNS, CDR2 SASEGT, per germline. Nobody among the patients had been given any treatment before thyroid surgery. A few counts support this clone. The antigen remains undetermined.

The chain is built from TRBV6-1 and TRBJ1-2; 9 nucleotides align to TRBD1. This TCR was sampled from a female donor with papillary thyroid cancer or a benign thyroid nodule (not recorded which). Some clones in this sample may be carry-over from other donors' samples. Source material: tumor tissue. CDR3: CASRRTGGADGYTF. The CDR3 region has the DNA TGTGCCAGCAGACGCACAGGGGGCGCGGATGGCTACACCTTC.